Here is one T cell receptor (beta chain) with its context. This sample is part of a study of blood T cells in healthy people across ages. Sample-barcoded 5' priming and a J-beta primer mix drove a second PCR of roughly 7 to 11 cycles. Sequencing recovered at least 2.5 million CDR3-containing paired-end reads from each sample. TCRdb passed the 5' RACE reads through MiXCR, listing each CDR3 protein once. The data show around 800,000 distinct CDR3 sequences, with approximately 55% seen just once and about 38% held by the top ten. The clonotype comes from a man older than 75 in good health. Sequencing input: blood.

As DNA, the CDR3 is TGTGCCAGCAGTCCGCCCGGGAGGGAGTGGCGCGAGCAGTACTTC. Amino acids: CASSPPGREWREQYF. The chain employs TRBV28 and TRBJ2-7, with 8 bases lining up with TRBD2. This CDR3 has 15 residues. Unmatched junction bases numbered 12, after V lost 5 bases and J lost 6 bases. Per the germline V gene, CDR1 is MDHEN and CDR2 is SYDVKM.